The entry that follows covers one T cell receptor (beta chain) sequence. Its antigen is unidentified. Reverse transcribing all isolated RNA meant expressed TCRB transcripts were sequenced. Libraries were prepared by immunoSEQ multiplex PCR; TCRdb keeps only in-frame clonotypes and omits some of them. The sample contains about 140,000 clones, about 9.1% of which appear only once. These data originate in a study of beta chain features in type 1 diabetes. Points from the study as a whole: Still unanswered here is whether HLA type influences TCRB rearrangement. VDJ junctions from type 1 diabetes patients carried fewer insertions and larger deletions.

Trimming cost V 2 bases and J 5 bases; bases outside gene matches: 3. The germline V gene encodes CDR1 KGHSY and CDR2 FQNENV. This CDR3 is 14 amino acids long. This sequence joins TRBV16 and TRBJ1-2; 9 positions agree with TRBD1. The receptor was isolated from a woman in her thirties or forties in good health. The source material was central memory CD4+ T cells from blood. The CDR3 sequence is CASSQKQGAYGYTF. The DNA for the CDR3 is TGTGCCAGCAGCCAAAAACAGGGGGCGTATGGCTACACCTTC.